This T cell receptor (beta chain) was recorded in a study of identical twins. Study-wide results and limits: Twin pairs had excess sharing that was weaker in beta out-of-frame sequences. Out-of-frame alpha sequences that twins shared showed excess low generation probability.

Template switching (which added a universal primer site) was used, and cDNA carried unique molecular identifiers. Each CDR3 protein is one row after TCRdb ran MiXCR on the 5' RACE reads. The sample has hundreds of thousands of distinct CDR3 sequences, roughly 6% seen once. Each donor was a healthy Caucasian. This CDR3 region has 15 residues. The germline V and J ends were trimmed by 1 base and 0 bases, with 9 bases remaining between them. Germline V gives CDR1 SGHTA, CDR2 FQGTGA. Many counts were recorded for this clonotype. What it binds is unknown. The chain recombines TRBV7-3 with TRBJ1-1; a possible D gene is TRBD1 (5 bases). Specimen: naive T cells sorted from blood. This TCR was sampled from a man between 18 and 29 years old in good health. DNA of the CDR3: TGTGCCAGCAGCTTAATTGGGGGAATGAACACTGAAGCTTTCTTT. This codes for CASSLIGGMNTEAFF.